These T cell receptor beta chains were read from a single sample in a study of T cells in Graves' hyperthyroidism and ophthalmopathy. TCRdb recomputed calls from the multiplex PCR reads with MiXCR, one row per CDR3 protein. The table includes over 200,000 distinct CDR3 sequences, roughly 17% detected once. Sequenced sample: blood. These receptors were taken from a man aged 50-59 years with Graves' hyperthyroidism. Each CDR3 is given with its conserved first and last residue. A D gene is named only where the DNA matches it firmly. Clone size is given for some rows only: seen once, a few or many times, or a class if the clone is expanded.

D	size	V	J	CDR3	DNA
-	many	TRBV28	TRBJ2-2	CASRSPGQSGELFF	TGTGCCAGCCGTTCTCCGGGCCAGTCCGGGGAGCTGTTTTTT
TRBD2	-	TRBV5-1	TRBJ2-3	CASSLLLAGTDTQYF	TGCGCCAGCAGCTTGTTACTAGCGGGCACAGATACGCAGTATTTT
TRBD1	many	TRBV6-1	TRBJ2-7	CASSVQGAAYEQYF	TGTGCCAGCAGTGTGCAGGGGGCAGCCTACGAGCAGTACTTC
TRBD2	many	TRBV6-1	TRBJ2-5	CASSRGLAGVIGETQYF	TGTGCCAGCAGTCGCGGACTAGCGGGAGTGATAGGAGAGACCCAGTACTTC
-	-	TRBV15	TRBJ2-3	CATSTRSSGTTDTQYF	TGTGCCACCAGCACCCGTAGTAGCGGAACAACAGATACGCAGTATTTT
TRBD2	-	TRBV24-1	TRBJ2-2	CATPSGRNTGELFF	TGTGCCACCCCCAGCGGGAGAAACACCGGGGAGCTGTTTTTT
-	few	TRBV20-1	TRBJ2-3	CSALPPLALEHTDTQYF	TGCAGTGCTTTACCCCCACTAGCCTTAGAGCACACAGATACGCAGTATTTT
-	many	TRBV11-2	TRBJ2-5	CASSSDAGTPGGETQYF	TGTGCCAGCAGCTCAGATGCCGGGACCCCCGGAGGGGAGACCCAGTACTTC
-	many	TRBV30	TRBJ2-1	CAWSPRRGPRGDEQFF	TGTGCCTGGAGTCCGAGACGGGGCCCCCGAGGGGATGAGCAGTTCTTC
-	many	TRBV18	TRBJ1-2	CASSPQRQFYGYTF	TGTGCCAGCTCACCACAGCGGCAGTTCTATGGCTACACCTTC
TRBD1	few	TRBV5-1	TRBJ2-1	CASSLQGLAYNEQFF	TGCGCCAGCAGCTTACAGGGGCTGGCCTACAATGAGCAGTTCTTC
-	-	TRBV28	TRBJ1-3	CASQGSSSSGNTIYF	TGTGCCAGCCAGGGCAGTTCTAGCTCTGGAAACACCATATATTTT
TRBD2	few	TRBV27	TRBJ2-7	CASTRTSGRSYEQYF	TGTGCCAGCACTAGGACTAGCGGGCGCTCCTACGAGCAGTACTTC
TRBD1	many	TRBV28	TRBJ2-7	CASSLSGTGPEQYF	TGTGCCAGCAGTTTATCTGGGACAGGGCCCGAGCAGTACTTC
-	-	TRBV24-1	TRBJ2-2	CATSTTGWNTGELFF	TGTGCCACCAGTACCACGGGTTGGAACACCGGGGAGCTGTTTTTT
TRBD1	many	TRBV12-3/TRBV12-4	TRBJ1-1	CASSNGTGNTEAFF	TGTGCCAGCAGTAACGGGACAGGGAACACTGAAGCTTTCTTT
TRBD1	many	TRBV7-9	TRBJ1-1	CASSWQGALDTEAFF	TGTGCCAGCAGCTGGCAGGGGGCGCTGGACACTGAAGCTTTCTTT
-	few	TRBV7-3	TRBJ2-5	CASSLLAGMEETQYF	TGTGCCAGCAGCTTACTCGCAGGGATGGAAGAGACCCAGTACTTC
-	few	TRBV20-1	TRBJ1-5	CSALKPRVFNQPQHF	TGCAGTGCCTTAAAACCTCGGGTCTTCAATCAGCCCCAGCATTTT
-	many	TRBV28	TRBJ2-3	CASRSGLSTDTQYF	TGTGCCAGCAGGAGCGGGCTAAGCACAGATACGCAGTATTTT
-	many	TRBV20-1	TRBJ2-1	CSAREQGKGYNEQFF	TGCAGTGCTAGAGAACAAGGGAAGGGGTACAATGAGCAGTTCTTC
TRBD2	many	TRBV2	TRBJ2-3	CASTSGTADTQYF	TGTGCCAGCACTAGCGGGACCGCAGATACGCAGTATTTT
TRBD2	few	TRBV12-3/TRBV12-4	TRBJ2-2	CVSTHSSGLAGGSAGELFF	TGTGTCAGCACTCACTCCTCGGGACTAGCGGGAGGAAGTGCCGGGGAGCTGTTTTTT
-	many	TRBV11-2	TRBJ2-7	CASSVDRLTYEQYF	TGTGCCAGCAGCGTCGACAGACTCACCTACGAGCAGTACTTC
-	-	TRBV6-1	TRBJ2-4	CASSDQSAAAQFQYF	TGTGCCAGCAGTGATCAATCGGCGGCAGCCCAATTTCAGTACTTC